These T cell receptor beta chains were read from a single sample in a study of cytomegalovirus exposure and HLA in healthy donors. Using immunoSEQ multiplex PCR, the repertoire was profiled, and TCRdb retains in-frame clones only, with some absent. The table shows a few hundred thousand clones, with over 75% occurring only once. Sequencing input: PBMCs. All receptors come from a girl aged 2 to 9 in good health and CMV-seronegative. Each CDR3 is given without its conserved first and last residue. The order of the fields is CDR3 protein, V gene, J gene.

cdr3_aa: ASSFSYEQY
v_call: TRBV7-8
j_call: NA

cdr3_aa: ASSQDRGTQNTIY
v_call: TRBV4-1
j_call: TRBJ1-3

cdr3_aa: ASSPPGTGVAKNIQY
v_call: TRBV18
j_call: TRBJ2-4

cdr3_aa: ASSLATGSGRTEAF
v_call: TRBV7-9
j_call: TRBJ1-1

cdr3_aa: ATSIWASGTTGGNEQF
v_call: TRBV4-2
j_call: TRBJ2-1

cdr3_aa: ASSYWDRESNQPQH
v_call: TRBV6-6
j_call: TRBJ1-5

cdr3_aa: ASSVAPRVDYGYT
v_call: TRBV9
j_call: TRBJ1-2

cdr3_aa: ASGRQDLYEQY
v_call: TRBV27
j_call: TRBJ2-7

cdr3_aa: ASSGVTGVQKQY
v_call: TRBV7-9
j_call: TRBJ2-7

cdr3_aa: ASSWGGTQETQY
v_call: TRBV4-1
j_call: TRBJ2-5

cdr3_aa: ASSRTDQETQY
v_call: TRBV19
j_call: TRBJ2-5

cdr3_aa: ASNLPYDRGTDTQY
v_call: TRBV2
j_call: TRBJ2-3

cdr3_aa: ASSDRQGGWWNTEAF
v_call: TRBV6-1
j_call: TRBJ1-1

cdr3_aa: ASGQGGTPGAGELF
v_call: TRBV10-1
j_call: TRBJ2-2

cdr3_aa: ASSPDRVHGYT
v_call: TRBV27
j_call: TRBJ1-2

cdr3_aa: ASSERPSGYNEQF
v_call: TRBV2
j_call: TRBJ2-1

cdr3_aa: ASSPRTSGGVVDTQY
v_call: TRBV7-6
j_call: TRBJ2-3

cdr3_aa: ASSSKQGSTDTQY
v_call: TRBV7-3
j_call: TRBJ2-3

cdr3_aa: ASSYQTGNTEAF
v_call: TRBV5-1
j_call: TRBJ1-1

cdr3_aa: AATGTARDTQY
v_call: TRBV5-4
j_call: TRBJ2-3

cdr3_aa: ASSEGASSGNTIY
v_call: TRBV6-1
j_call: TRBJ1-3

cdr3_aa: ASSEYRQDSGNTIY
v_call: TRBV2
j_call: TRBJ1-3

cdr3_aa: ASSPQGSNIQY
v_call: TRBV27
j_call: TRBJ2-4

cdr3_aa: ASSLVELGFNNEQF
v_call: TRBV5-1
j_call: TRBJ2-1

cdr3_aa: ASSKQTLPSGRGEETQY
v_call: TRBV7-6
j_call: TRBJ2-5

cdr3_aa: AWKNGRAGENTGELF
v_call: TRBV30
j_call: TRBJ2-2

cdr3_aa: ASSFIGPAGGTEAF
v_call: TRBV5-1
j_call: TRBJ1-1

cdr3_aa: ASSGQGPETQY
v_call: TRBV2
j_call: TRBJ2-5

cdr3_aa: ASSTTRLDEQF
v_call: TRBV9
j_call: TRBJ2-1

cdr3_aa: ASSPEQGVYSNQPQH
v_call: TRBV18
j_call: TRBJ1-5

cdr3_aa: ASSFARGPQETQY
v_call: TRBV5-4
j_call: TRBJ2-5

cdr3_aa: ASSSKTSGGTDTQY
v_call: TRBV5-1
j_call: TRBJ2-3

cdr3_aa: ASSRDRGLGSYGYT
v_call: TRBV7-9
j_call: TRBJ1-2

cdr3_aa: ASTQDRGDYGYT
v_call: TRBV6-1
j_call: TRBJ1-2

cdr3_aa: SVAGGTNYGYT
v_call: TRBV29-1
j_call: TRBJ1-2

cdr3_aa: ASSDGQGWSGELF
v_call: TRBV6-6
j_call: TRBJ2-2